A single sample is the source of the 20 T cell receptor beta chains below, sequenced in a study of T cells in Graves' hyperthyroidism and ophthalmopathy. TCR beta CDR3 regions were amplified from RNA. In the first-round RT-PCR of the TCR CDR3, the HTBI primer set was used. Via MiXCR, TCRdb re-called the multiplex PCR reads, giving one row per CDR3 protein. This table has a few hundred thousand distinct CDR3 sequences, roughly an eighth appearing once. Sequenced: blood. The receptor set was obtained from a young woman with Graves' hyperthyroidism.

This chain uses TRBV20-1 with TRBJ1-4, with D perhaps matching TRBD1 (5 bases). Deletions cut 4 bases from V and 4 bases from J, with 13 bases between. The CDR3 sequence is 14 residues long. CDR1 DFQATT and CDR2 SNEGSKA come from the germline V gene (reference sequence). CDR3 amino acids: CSAKEGRYNEKLFF. Here the CDR3 DNA reads TGCAGTGCTAAGGAGGGACGTTATAATGAAAAACTGTTTTTT.

The chain is built from TRBV4-2 and TRBJ1-2; 7 bases are shared with TRBD1. Trimming took 5 bases from V and 5 from J; bases not matched to a gene: 8. CDR1 and CDR2 (germline): LGHNA, YNFKEQ. The CDR3 totals 14 residues. The CDR3 DNA follows: TGTGCCAGCAGCACCCGGACAGGAGATTATGGCTACACCTTC. Residues: CASSTRTGDYGYTF.

The chain combines TRBV4-1 with TRBJ1-2; D is ambiguous. Germline V gene sequence: CDR1 MGHRA, CDR2 YSYEKL. This CDR3 is built from 19 residues. The V and J ends lost 0 bases and 3 bases respectively, with 23 bases between them. CDR3 coding DNA: TGCGCCAGCAGCCAAGATTCCCGCCGCAACCCACCCTTTTACTATGGCTACACCTTC. Protein sequence: CASSQDSRRNPPFYYGYTF.

This clonotype has at least ten counts. This chain uses TRBV7-2 with TRBJ1-1; 7 bases match TRBD1. V shed 1 base and J 5 bases; nucleotides not matched to a gene: 4. The CDR3 totals 14 residues. Per germline, CDR1 SGHTA and CDR2 FQGNSA. This CDR3 is CASSLVQGRTEAFF. The DNA for the CDR3 is TGTGCCAGCAGCTTAGTACAGGGGAGGACTGAAGCTTTCTTT.

In its sample, this clonotype was seen a few times. This clone may be a read error of a much larger clone one base away. CDR3 sequence: CASSPASGGSDTLYF. The CDR3 DNA follows: TGTGCCAGCAGTCCCGCTAGCGGGGGGTCAGATACGCTGTATTTT. V is TRBV12-3 or TRBV12-4 and J is TRBJ2-3; 11 nucleotides align to TRBD2. The CDR3 runs to 15 residues.

V and J are TRBV25-1 and TRBJ2-4; the D gene is possibly TRBD1 (6 bases). Germline lookup yields CDR1 MGHDK and CDR2 SYGVNS. With 5 bases removed from V and 9 bases from J, the gap between germline ends came to 11 bases. This CDR3 contains 12 residues. CDR3 DNA sequence: TGTGCCAGCAGTCTAGGGGGTATCATTCAGTACTTC. Protein sequence: CASSLGGIIQYF. The complete variable domain, with remaining parts taken from reference TRBV25-1 and TRBJ2-4, reads EADIYQTPRYLVIGTGKKITLECSQTMGHDKMYWYQQDPGMELHLIHYSYGVNSTEKGDLSSESTVSRIRTEHFPLTLESARPSHTSQYLCASSLGGIIQYFGAGTRLSVL.

This clonotype was counted a few times. This chain uses TRBV19 with TRBJ2-1, with a tentative D call TRBD2 (5 bases). V lost 3 bases and J 9 bases, leaving 12 bases between the germline ends. The CDR3 is 13 residues long. CDR1 is LNHDA and CDR2 is SQIVND in the germline V gene (reference sequence). CDR3 sequence (DNA): TGTGCCAGTAGTATGGCTAGCTTCGGTGAGCAGTTCTTC. This gives the protein CASSMASFGEQFF.

This clonotype was picked up many times. The chain links TRBV10-3 to TRBJ1-1; 7 bases line up with TRBD1. The CDR3 loop spans 16 amino acids. CDR1 is ENHRY and CDR2 is SYGVKD in the germline V gene. After removal of 4 bases from V and 0 bases from J, the junction contained 8 bases not matched to a gene. CDR3 nucleotide sequence: TGTGCCATCAGTGGGGGGGGGACAGATCTGAACACTGAAGCTTTCTTT. Protein: CAISGGGTDLNTEAFF.

A few counts support this clonotype. V is TRBV25-1 and J is TRBJ1-1; a weak D match, TRBD1 (5 bases). The CDR3 has 16 residues. The germline V gene has CDR1 MGHDK and CDR2 SYGVNS. The germline V and J ends were trimmed by 3 bases and 0 bases, with 14 bases remaining between them. The CDR3 is CASSDFQGPMNTEAFF. CDR3 nucleotide sequence: TGTGCCAGCAGTGACTTTCAGGGCCCCATGAACACTGAAGCTTTCTTT.

The gene calls are TRBV12-3 or TRBV12-4 and TRBJ2-3, with 16 bases that match TRBD2. The CDR3 runs to 14 residues. The V and J ends lost 9 bases and 10 bases, in that order; junction bases with no gene match: 7. This CDR3 is CASGTSGRVRAQYF. The CDR3 DNA reads TGTGCCAGTGGGACTAGCGGGAGGGTTAGGGCGCAGTATTTT.

This clonotype has at least ten counts. The rearrangement uses TRBV18 and TRBJ2-7, with 11 bases fitting TRBD2. Germline V CDR1 and CDR2: KGHSH, LQKENI. J was trimmed by 4 bases and V by 3 bases; bases with no gene match: 20. The CDR3 sequence is 20 residues long. The CDR3 DNA reads as TGTGCCAGCTCACCTCTTTCCCTAGCGGGAGGTAATACATCTAAGTACGAGCAGTACGTC. This codes for CASSPLSLAGGNTSKYEQYV.

This clonotype has ten or more counts. This chain uses TRBV11-3 with TRBJ2-5; maybe TRBD2 (6 bases). Between the trimmed V and J ends, which lost 5 bases and 5 bases, there was a span of 21 bases. The germline V gene has CDR1 SGHNT and CDR2 YENEEA. This CDR3 is built from 16 residues. The CDR3 loop is CASSAKGTHGVETQYF. CDR3 bases: TGTGCCAGCAGCGCCAAAGGGACTCACGGGGTGGAGACCCAGTACTTC.

This clonotype showed up many times. This rearrangement joins TRBV2 to TRBJ1-4, with a possible D match to TRBD1 (6 bases). The V gene's germline CDR1 is SNHLY and CDR2 FYNNEI. Trimming cost V 6 bases and J 8 bases, with 16 bases left between them. This CDR3 is 14 amino acids long. The CDR3 bases are TGTGCCAGCAGGGCCAGGGGAGGTATAGAAAAACTGTTTTTT. It is translated as CASRARGGIEKLFF.

This clonotype was seen a few times. The junction and the germline gene differ at one end; a read error may be behind it. The V gene is TRBV19, the J gene TRBJ1-1; D remains ambiguous. Looked up from germline, CDR1 is LNHDA and CDR2 is SQIVND (reference sequence). This CDR3 spans 11 amino acids. The CDR3 nucleotides are TGTGCCAGTAGTATGAAAACTGAAGCTTTCTTT. Translation: CASSMKTEAFF.

This clonotype was observed at least ten times. This chain links TRBV11-2 with TRBJ2-5, with 8 nucleotides matching TRBD2. This CDR3 spans 14 amino acids. The germline V gene has CDR1 SGHAT and CDR2 FQNNGV. J was trimmed by 7 bases and V by 3 bases; bases with no gene match: 7. The CDR3 DNA follows: TGTGCCAGCAGCTTCGAACTCGCGGGAGGGACCCAGTACTTC. Its protein is CASSFELAGGTQYF.

This clonotype occurred many times. The V and J genes are TRBV10-3 and TRBJ2-2, with TRBD2 matching over 12 bases. In germline, CDR1 is ENHRY, CDR2 SYGVKD. Trimming took 1 base from V and 0 from J; bases not matched to a gene: 3. This CDR3 has 18 residues. The CDR3 DNA follows: TGTGCCATCAGTGAGTTTGCTAGCGGGAGGGCGAACACCGGGGAGCTGTTTTTT. It encodes CAISEFASGRANTGELFF.

This clonotype showed up many times. The genes are TRBV27 and TRBJ2-5; no definite D call. Trimming cost V 9 bases and J 1 base, with 12 bases left between them. This CDR3 is 13 amino acids long. From germline, CDR1 is MNHEY and CDR2 SMNVEV (reference sequence). CDR3 region: CASANKGQETQYF. CDR3 bases: TGTGCCAGTGCTAACAAAGGCCAAGAGACCCAGTACTTC.

There are a few counts of this clonotype. The CDR3 loop is CAWQTGNSNQPQHF. Written as DNA, the CDR3 is TGTGCCTGGCAGACAGGAAATAGCAATCAGCCCCAGCATTTT. This chain links TRBV30 with TRBJ1-5; D might be TRBD1 (6 bases). Trimming removed 5 bases from V and 0 bases from J, with 11 bases in between. In germline, CDR1 is GTSNPN, CDR2 SVGIG (reference sequence). This CDR3 is 14 amino acids long.

A few counts support this clonotype. The V gene is TRBV19, the J gene TRBJ1-5; D call uncertain. The CDR3 is made up of 16 amino acids. The germline gives CDR1 LNHDA, CDR2 SQIVND (reference sequence). V was shortened by 7 bases and J by 7 bases, with 23 bases between the two germline ends. The CDR3 loop is CASTPRAGESGQPQHF. The CDR3, as DNA: TGTGCCAGTACCCCGCGGGCAGGCGAGTCGGGGCAGCCCCAGCATTTT.

This clonotype was recorded a few times. The chain recombines TRBV27 with TRBJ1-2; 10 bases are a match to TRBD1. There are 14 residues in the CDR3. The germline V gene has CDR1 MNHEY and CDR2 SMNVEV (reference sequence). V gave up 5 bases and J gave up 4 bases; unmatched junction bases: 4. The DNA for the CDR3 is TGTGCCAGCAGTGGGGGACAGGGGCCCTATGGCTACACCTTC. Its translation is CASSGGQGPYGYTF.